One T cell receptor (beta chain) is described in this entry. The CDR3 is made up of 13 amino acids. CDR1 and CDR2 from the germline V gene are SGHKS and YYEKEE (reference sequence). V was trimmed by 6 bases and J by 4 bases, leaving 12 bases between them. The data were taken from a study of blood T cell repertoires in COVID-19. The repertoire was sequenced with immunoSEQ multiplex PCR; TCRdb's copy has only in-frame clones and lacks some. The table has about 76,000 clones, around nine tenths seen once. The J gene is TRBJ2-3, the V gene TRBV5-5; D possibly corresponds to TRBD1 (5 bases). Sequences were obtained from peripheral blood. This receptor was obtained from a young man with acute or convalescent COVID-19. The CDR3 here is CASNSRVSDTQYF. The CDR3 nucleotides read TGTGCCAGCAACAGCAGGGTCTCAGATACGCAGTATTTT.